This TCR beta chain derives from a study of T cell repertoires in cytomegalovirus infection. TCRdb analysed the reads with MiXCR anew, one entry per CDR3 protein. The sample carries some 230,000 distinct CDR3 sequences, over 20% recorded once. Whole-study findings and limits: The response measured ex vivo was dominated by TCR beta clonotypes (HLA-C-restricted and CMV-specific).

This clonotype showed up many times. Its antigen is not known. CDR3 length: 14 residues. Germline V gene data show CDR1 as SEHNR and CDR2 as FQNEAQ (reference sequence). V was shortened by 4 bases and J by 5 bases, with 12 bases between the two germline ends. Sequences were obtained from CD8+ T cells from PBMCs. The rearrangement uses TRBV7-9 and TRBJ1-5; D is possibly TRBD1 (5 bases). This TCR came from a human donor in good health (CMV status not recorded). Some clones in this sample may be carry-over from other donors' samples. The CDR3 loop is CASSSDSNDQPQHF. The CDR3 nucleotides are TGTGCCAGCAGCTCCGACAGCAACGATCAGCCCCAGCATTTT.